This T cell receptor beta chain stems from a study of shared clonotypes between healthy human individuals. Across the whole study: Researchers assigned three CD4 naive, three CD4 memory, two CD8 naive and one CD8 memory plate to each donor.

Recent acute infections and vaccinations were absent in the healthy HIV-negative adult donors. Donors, without exception, were Caucasian adults residing in Nashville, Tennessee. As processed by the authors: For the immunoSEQ data, sequences were junction-only without quality scores, so filtering differed. Using immunoSEQ multiplex PCR, the repertoire was profiled, and TCRdb retains in-frame clones only, with some absent. The DNA gave D and trimming, while V, J and clone size come from that table. The sample shows 900,000 to 1,200,000 clones, approximately 80% of them seen only once. Specimen: memory CD4+ T cells from PBMCs. Documented subset: CD45RA-negative fraction. This receptor was identified in a man younger than 35 in good health. Some clones in this sample may be carry-over from other donors' samples.

The CDR3 sequence: CASRYFAAGTTDTQYF. The CDR3 DNA is TGTGCCAGCCGCTATTTCGCAGCGGGAACCACAGATACGCAGTATTTT. V and J are TRBV7-9 and TRBJ2-3; 7 positions match TRBD2. V was pared by 8 bases and J by 2 bases, with 13 bases of the junction left unmatched. The CDR3 has 16 amino acids. Germline lookup yields CDR1 SEHNR and CDR2 FQNEAQ (reference sequence).